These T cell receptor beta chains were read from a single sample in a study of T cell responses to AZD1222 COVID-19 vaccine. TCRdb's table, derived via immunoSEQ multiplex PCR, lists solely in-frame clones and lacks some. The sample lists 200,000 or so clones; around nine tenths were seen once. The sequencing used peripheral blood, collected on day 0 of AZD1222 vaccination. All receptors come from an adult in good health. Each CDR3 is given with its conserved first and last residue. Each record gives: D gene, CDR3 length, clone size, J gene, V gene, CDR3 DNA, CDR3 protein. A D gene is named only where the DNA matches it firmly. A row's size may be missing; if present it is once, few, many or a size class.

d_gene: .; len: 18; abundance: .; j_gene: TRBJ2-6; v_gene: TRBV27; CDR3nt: TGTGCCAGCAGTTTAACGGCCCGGTTGGCCTCTGGGGCCAACGTCCTGACTTTC; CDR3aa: CASSLTARLASGANVLTF
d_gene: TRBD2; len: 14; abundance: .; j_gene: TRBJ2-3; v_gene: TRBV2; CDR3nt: TGTGCCAGCGAAGCGGGGAGGTTTCCAGATACGCAGTATTTT; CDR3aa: CASEAGRFPDTQYF
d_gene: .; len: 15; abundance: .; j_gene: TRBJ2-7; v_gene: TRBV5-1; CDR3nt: TGCGCCAGCAGCTCGCCTGTATCCGGGAACTACGAGCAGTACTTC; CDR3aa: CASSSPVSGNYEQYF
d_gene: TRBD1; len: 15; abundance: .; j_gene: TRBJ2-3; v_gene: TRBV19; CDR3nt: TGTGCCAGTAGTATCTACGGGACAGGCACAGATACGCAGTATTTT; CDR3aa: CASSIYGTGTDTQYF
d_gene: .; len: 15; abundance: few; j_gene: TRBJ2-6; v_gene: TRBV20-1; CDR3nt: TGCAGTGCTAGTTCGGGGAGCTCTGGGGCCAACGTCCTGACTTTC; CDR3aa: CSASSGSSGANVLTF
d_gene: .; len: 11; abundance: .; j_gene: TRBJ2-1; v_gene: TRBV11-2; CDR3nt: TGTGCCAGCAGAATAAACAATGAGCAGTTCTTC; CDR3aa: CASRINNEQFF
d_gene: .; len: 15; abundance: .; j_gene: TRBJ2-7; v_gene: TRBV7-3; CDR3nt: TGTGCCAGCAGCTCAAACCCAAGGGGGTCAGGCGAGCAGTACTTC; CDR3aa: CASSSNPRGSGEQYF
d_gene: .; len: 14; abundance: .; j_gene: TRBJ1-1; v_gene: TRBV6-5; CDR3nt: TGTGCCAGCAGTTCCCTAGGGGGAAACACTGAAGCTTTCTTT; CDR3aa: CASSSLGGNTEAFF
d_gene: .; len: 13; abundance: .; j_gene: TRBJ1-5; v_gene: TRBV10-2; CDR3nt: TGCGCCAGCAGTGAAGGATTTAGTCAGCCCCAGCATTTT; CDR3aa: CASSEGFSQPQHF
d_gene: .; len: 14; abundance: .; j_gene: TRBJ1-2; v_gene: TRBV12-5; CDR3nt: TGTGCTAGTGGTTTGGAAGGATCCCCCTATGGCTACACCTTC; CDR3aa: CASGLEGSPYGYTF
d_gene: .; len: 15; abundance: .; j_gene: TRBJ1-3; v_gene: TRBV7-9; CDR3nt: TGTGCCAGCAGCCGGGGGGGAAACTCTGGAAACACCATATATTTT; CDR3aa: CASSRGGNSGNTIYF
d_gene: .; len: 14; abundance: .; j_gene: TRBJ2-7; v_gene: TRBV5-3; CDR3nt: TGTGCCACGCCGGGGCAGGGATGCTCCTACGAGCAGTACTTC; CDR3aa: CATPGQGCSYEQYF
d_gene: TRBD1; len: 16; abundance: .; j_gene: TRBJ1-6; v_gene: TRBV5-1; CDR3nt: TGCGCCAGCAGCCCATCCCCGGGACAGGTGAATTCACCCCTCCACTTT; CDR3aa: CASSPSPGQVNSPLHF
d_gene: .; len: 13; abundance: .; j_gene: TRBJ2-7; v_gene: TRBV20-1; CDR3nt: TGCAGTGCTAGTAACGAGCAAAGGTACGAGCAGTACTTC; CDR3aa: CSASNEQRYEQYF
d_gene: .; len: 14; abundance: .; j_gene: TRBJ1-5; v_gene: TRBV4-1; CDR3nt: TGCGCCAGCAGCCTAACAGTACAGGGTCAGCCCCAGCATTTT; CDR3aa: CASSLTVQGQPQHF
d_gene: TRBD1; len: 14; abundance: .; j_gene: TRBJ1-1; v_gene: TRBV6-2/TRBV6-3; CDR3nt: TGTGCCAGCAGTTACCGACAGGGGAACACTGAAGCTTTCTTT; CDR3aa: CASSYRQGNTEAFF
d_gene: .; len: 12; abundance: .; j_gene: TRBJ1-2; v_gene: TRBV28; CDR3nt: TGTGCCAGCAACTCAGGGGTTTATGGCTACACCTTC; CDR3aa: CASNSGVYGYTF
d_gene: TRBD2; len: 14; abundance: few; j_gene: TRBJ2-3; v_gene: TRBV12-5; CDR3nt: TGTGCTAGTGGTACGGGGGGTTCGACAGATACGCAGTATTTT; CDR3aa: CASGTGGSTDTQYF
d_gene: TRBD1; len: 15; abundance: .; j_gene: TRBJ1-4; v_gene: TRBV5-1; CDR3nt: TGCGCCAGCAGCTTCAAGGACAGGATTAATGAAAAACTGTTTTTT; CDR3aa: CASSFKDRINEKLFF
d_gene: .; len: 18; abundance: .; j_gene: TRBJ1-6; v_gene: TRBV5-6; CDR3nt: TGTGCCAGCAGCTTGGAAGTGGCGGGTGGCTCCTATAATTCACCCCTCCACTTT; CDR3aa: CASSLEVAGGSYNSPLHF
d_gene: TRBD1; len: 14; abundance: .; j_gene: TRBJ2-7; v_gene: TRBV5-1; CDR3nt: TGCGCCAGCACCACCGGGACAGGATCCTACGAGCAGTACTTC; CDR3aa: CASTTGTGSYEQYF
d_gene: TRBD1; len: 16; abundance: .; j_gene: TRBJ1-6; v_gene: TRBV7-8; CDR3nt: TGTGCCAGCTTACTGGACGTGGGACAGGGGTATTCACCCCTCCACTTT; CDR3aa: CASLLDVGQGYSPLHF
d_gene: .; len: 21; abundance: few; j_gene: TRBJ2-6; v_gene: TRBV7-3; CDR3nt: TGTGCCAGCAGCTTACGATCCCGGACAGAAAGGGAGAGCTCTGGGGCCAACGTCCTGACTTTC; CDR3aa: CASSLRSRTERESSGANVLTF
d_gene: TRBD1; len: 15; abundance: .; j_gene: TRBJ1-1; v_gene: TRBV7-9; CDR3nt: TGTGCCAGCAGTTTCTCAGCAGGGGGTCGGACTGAAGCTTTCTTT; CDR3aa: CASSFSAGGRTEAFF
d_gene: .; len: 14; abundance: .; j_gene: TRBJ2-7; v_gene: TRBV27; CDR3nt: TGTGCCACCATCAACTGGGGGGCCTCCTACGAGCAGTACTTC; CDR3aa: CATINWGASYEQYF
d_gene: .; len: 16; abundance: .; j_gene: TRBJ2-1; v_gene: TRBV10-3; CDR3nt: TGTGCCATCAGTGAGCTGTGGGCCGGGTCCTACAATGAGCAGTTCTTC; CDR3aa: CAISELWAGSYNEQFF
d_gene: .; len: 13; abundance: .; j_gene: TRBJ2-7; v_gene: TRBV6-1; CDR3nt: TGTGCCAGCAGTGAGGGTGCTAGTGGGGTGCAGTACTTC; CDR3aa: CASSEGASGVQYF
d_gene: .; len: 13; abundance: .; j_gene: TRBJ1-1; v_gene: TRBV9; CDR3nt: TGTGCCAGCAGTAAGGCAGCGAACACTGAAGCTTTCTTT; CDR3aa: CASSKAANTEAFF
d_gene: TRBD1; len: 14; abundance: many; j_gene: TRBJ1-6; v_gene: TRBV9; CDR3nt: TGTGCCAGCAGCTCACAGGGGTCAGGCTCACCCCTCCACTTT; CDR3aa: CASSSQGSGSPLHF
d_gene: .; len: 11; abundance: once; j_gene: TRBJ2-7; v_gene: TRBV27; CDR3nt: TGTGCCAGCAGTTCCCTTTACGAGCAGTACTTC; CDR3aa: CASSSLYEQYF
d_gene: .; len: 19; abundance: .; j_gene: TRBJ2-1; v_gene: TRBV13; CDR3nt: TGTGCCAGCAGCTTAGACGGACAGGGAGGGAGTGGCTCCTACAATGAGCAGTTCTTC; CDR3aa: CASSLDGQGGSGSYNEQFF